Detailed here is one TCR beta chain. Antigen: not known. This specimen comes from a study of shared clonotypes between healthy human individuals. Study-level background: The study drew on a couple of women and a few men aged 18 to 49 as donors. The study, taken as a whole, reports: Sampling included only blood; tissue repertoires likely differ.

Germline values: CDR1 SGHTA, CDR2 FQGNSA. The CDR3 is made up of 16 amino acids. Germline trimming cut 5 bases from V and 4 bases from J; bases unmatched to any gene: 5. Donors had no recently reported acute infections or vaccinations and were HIV-negative. An assay was performed, and its level was deep. The data were produced by immunoSEQ multiplex PCR, yet TCRdb's version contains in-frame clones alone and is incomplete. The sample includes fewer than 550,000 clones, roughly 85% of them seen just once. The TCR was taken from a woman aged 40 to 55 in good health. Some clones in this sample may be carry-over from other donors' samples. The V gene is TRBV7-2, the J gene TRBJ2-2; 12 bases map to TRBD2. Material for sequencing was PBMCs. CDR3 bases: TGTGCCAGCAGCGTCGGGACTAGCGGGTTCACCGGGGAGCTGTTTTTT. Its translation: CASSVGTSGFTGELFF.